These 19 T cell receptor beta chains came from one sample sequenced in a study of blood T cell repertoires in COVID-19. The assay was immunoSEQ multiplex PCR, and TCRdb's table has in-frame clones only and misses some. Of about 89,000 clones listed, approximately 80% are singletons. Sequences were obtained from peripheral blood. The receptor source for this set is a human donor in a cohort sampled during active COVID-19.

V is TRBV28 and J is TRBJ2-3; D may be TRBD2 (6 bases). Germline CDR1 reads MDHEN; CDR2 reads SYDVKM. This CDR3 comprises 12 residues. The V and J ends lost 1 base and 9 bases respectively, with 8 bases between them. The CDR3 bases are TGTGCCAGCAGTTTATTAGCGGCCACGCAGTATTTT. Translation gives CASSLLAATQYF.

The chain has TRBV28 and TRBJ1-2; D might be TRBD1 (5 bases). Germline CDR1 MDHEN, CDR2 SYDVKM. The CDR3 is 15 residues long. The V and J ends lost 1 base and 8 bases respectively, with 17 bases between them. Here the CDR3 DNA reads TGTGCCAGCAGTTTATCGGACAAGACGACGGGCGGCTACACCTTC. Translation: CASSLSDKTTGGYTF.

The chain recombines TRBV20-1 with TRBJ1-6; 10 bases are shared with TRBD1. Germline V CDR1 and CDR2: DFQATT, SNEGSKA (reference sequence). V shed 6 bases and J 4 bases; nucleotides not matched to a gene: 12. CDR3 length: 17 residues. CDR3 DNA: TGCAGTGCCAGTAGGGGGGACAGGGGCTTTTATAATTCACCCCTCCACTTT. Its translation: CSASRGDRGFYNSPLHF.

This chain uses TRBV11-3 with TRBJ2-1; D may be TRBD2 (6 bases). The CDR3 runs 15 residues. Looked up from germline, CDR1 is SGHNT and CDR2 is YENEEA. V was shortened by 2 bases and J by 5 bases, with 13 bases between the two germline ends. CDR3 coding DNA: TGTGCCAGCAGCTTAATTAGCGGATCTCACAATGAGCAGTTCTTC. Protein product: CASSLISGSHNEQFF.

The sample holds one count of this clone. CDR3 protein: CASSLTVAPNTGELFF. CDR3 DNA: TGTGCCAGCAGCTTAACTGTAGCGCCTAACACCGGGGAGCTGTTTTTT. The chain combines TRBV7-3 with TRBJ2-2; the D gene is possibly TRBD2 (5 bases). Trimming shortened V by 0 bases and J by 2 bases, and 10 bases separated the two germline ends. The CDR3 has 16 residues. Per germline, CDR1 SGHTA and CDR2 FQGTGA.

This clone was counted between two and nine times. This chain links TRBV5-6 with TRBJ1-1, with a tentative D call TRBD1 (6 bases). Trimming removed 4 bases from V and 4 bases from J, with 14 bases in between. CDR3 length: 14 amino acids. Germline V CDR1 and CDR2: SGHDT, YYEEEE. CDR3 in DNA: TGTGCCAGCAGCCCTCAGACAGGAGGCACTGAAGCTTTCTTT. Its translation: CASSPQTGGTEAFF.

CDR3 sequence: CASSLASGGSTDTQYF. The CDR3 DNA reads as TGCGCCAGCAGCTTGGCCTCGGGCGGGAGCACAGATACGCAGTATTTT. The chain joins TRBV5-1 to TRBJ2-3; maybe TRBD2 (5 bases). Germline V gives CDR1 SGHRS, CDR2 YFSETQ. The CDR3 is made up of 16 amino acids. The V and J ends lost 0 bases and 0 bases respectively, with 11 bases between them.

V gene TRBV28 combines with J gene TRBJ1-2; a possible D gene is TRBD1 (6 bases). CDR3 length: 14 amino acids. Germline lookup yields CDR1 MDHEN and CDR2 SYDVKM. V gave up 8 bases and J gave up 5 bases, with 18 bases separating them. The chain's CDR3 is CASGDIGQDYGYTF. The CDR3 bases are TGTGCCAGCGGGGACATAGGGCAGGATTATGGCTACACCTTC.

The rearrangement joins TRBV6-2 or TRBV6-3 to TRBJ2-1; 9 bases agree with TRBD2. The CDR3 extends over 15 amino acids. CDR1 is MNHEY, CDR2 SVGEGT, per germline. Trimming at V came to 2 bases and at J to 12 bases, leaving 11 bases not matched to a gene. As DNA, the CDR3 is TGTGCCAGCAGTTACCGCGCCGGGACTAGCAAGTCGCAGTTCTTC. Translated: CASSYRAGTSKSQFF.

The chain recombines TRBV28 with TRBJ2-1, with D maybe TRBD2 (6 bases). Germline V gene data show CDR1 as MDHEN and CDR2 as SYDVKM. The length of the CDR3 is 13 residues. V lost 8 bases and J lost 7, with 15 bases in between. In DNA, the CDR3 is TGTGCCAGCCAGGCCCCAGGGAGGAATGAGCAGTTCTTC. Translating gives CASQAPGRNEQFF.

The gene calls are TRBV28 and TRBJ2-7; 9 bases fit TRBD1. V lost 5 bases and J lost 1; bases outside the gene matches: 6. The CDR3 runs to 15 residues. The V gene's germline CDR1 is MDHEN and CDR2 SYDVKM. CDR3 sequence (DNA): TGTGCCAGCAGTGCGCCGGGGACAGGGTCCTACGAGCAGTACTTC. Its translation: CASSAPGTGSYEQYF.

V is TRBV6-6 and J is TRBJ2-3; D possibly corresponds to TRBD2 (6 bases). The CDR3 is 15 residues long. V was clipped by 2 bases and J by 0 bases, with 9 bases between them. CDR1 is MNHNY and CDR2 is SVGAGI in the germline V gene (reference sequence). The CDR3 DNA sequence: TGTGCCAGCAGTTACGGCGGGGACAGCACAGATACGCAGTATTTT. Its protein product is CASSYGGDSTDTQYF.

This chain links TRBV6-5 with TRBJ2-7; TRBD1 aligns across 9 bases. The CDR3 totals 13 residues. V was pared by 8 bases and J by 1 base, with 3 bases of the junction left unmatched. In germline, CDR1 is MNHEY, CDR2 SVGAGI. The CDR3 nucleotides are TGTGCCAGCGGGGACAGGGCATCCTACGAGCAGTACTTC. It is translated as CASGDRASYEQYF.

V is TRBV5-6 and J is TRBJ1-5; 8 bases are a match to TRBD1. The CDR3 is 16 amino acids. Germline values: CDR1 SGHDT, CDR2 YYEEEE. V was clipped by 1 base and J by 2 bases; unmatched bases: 5. Written as DNA, the CDR3 is TGTGCCAGCAGCTTGCAGGGGGCCCCGGGCAATCAGCCCCAGCATTTT. It is translated as CASSLQGAPGNQPQHF.

V and J are TRBV7-8 and TRBJ2-1; 9 nucleotides match TRBD2. The J segment lost 7 bases and the V segment lost 5 bases, leaving 24 bases of the junction unmatched. Germline V gene sequence: CDR1 SGHVS, CDR2 FQNEAQ. This CDR3 region has 20 residues. The CDR3 reads CASSLAVTGTSIIPWNEQFF. CDR3 DNA: TGTGCCAGCAGCCTCGCCGTCACCGGGACTAGCATTATCCCGTGGAATGAGCAGTTCTTC.

The chain recombines TRBV28 with TRBJ2-7; 13 nucleotides line up with TRBD2. This CDR3 contains 18 residues. V dropped 4 bases and J dropped 3; count of bases not matched to a gene: 12. Germline V gene lookup returns CDR1 MDHEN and CDR2 SYDVKM. CDR3 sequence (DNA): TGTGCCAGCAGTTCCCCGACGCCCACTAGCGGGAGGGGCTACGAGCAGTACTTC. It encodes CASSSPTPTSGRGYEQYF.

The chain couples TRBV2 to TRBJ2-5; 8 nucleotides match TRBD1. Germline CDR1 and CDR2: SNHLY and FYNNEI. Trimming removed 8 bases from V and 1 base from J; junction bases left unmatched: 3. The CDR3 has 13 amino acids. The CDR3 DNA reads as TGTGCCAGCGGCGACAGGGGCCAAGAGACCCAGTACTTC. Amino acid sequence: CASGDRGQETQYF. Based on the CDR3 plus reference TRBV2 and TRBJ2-5, the full variable domain is EPEVTQTPSHQVTQMGQEVILRCVPISNHLYFYWYRQILGQKVEFLVSFYNNEISEKSEIFDDQFSVERPDGSNFTLKIRSTKLEDSAMYFCASGDRGQETQYFGPGTRLLVL.

The chain is built from TRBV9 and TRBJ2-7; weak D call: TRBD2 (5 bases). This CDR3 comprises 14 residues. Trimming took off 2 bases at V and 2 bases at J, with 11 bases between the two ends. Looked up from germline, CDR1 is SGDLS and CDR2 is YYNGEE. DNA for the CDR3: TGTGCCAGCAGCGTGGGAGCGAGAGCCTACGAGCAGTACTTC. Protein sequence: CASSVGARAYEQYF.

This clone was detected once. The chain joins TRBV4-3 to TRBJ2-1, with D possibly matching TRBD2 (6 bases). The CDR3 sequence is 15 residues long. The germline V gene encodes CDR1 LGHNA and CDR2 YSLEER. V shed 3 bases and J shed 7 bases, with 16 bases lying between them. The CDR3 loop reads CASSHQGAGENEQFF. The CDR3 DNA is TGCGCCAGCAGCCACCAAGGAGCGGGCGAGAATGAGCAGTTCTTC.